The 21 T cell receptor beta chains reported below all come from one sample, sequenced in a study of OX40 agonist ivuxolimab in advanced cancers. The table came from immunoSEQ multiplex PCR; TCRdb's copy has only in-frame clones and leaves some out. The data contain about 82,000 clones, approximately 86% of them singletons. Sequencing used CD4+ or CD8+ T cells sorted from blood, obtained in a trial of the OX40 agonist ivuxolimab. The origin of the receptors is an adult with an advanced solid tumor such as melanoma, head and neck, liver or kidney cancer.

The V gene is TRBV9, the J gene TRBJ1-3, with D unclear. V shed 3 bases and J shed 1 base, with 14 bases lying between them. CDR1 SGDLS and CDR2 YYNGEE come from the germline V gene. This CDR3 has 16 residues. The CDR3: CASSALAGISGNTIYF. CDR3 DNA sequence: TGTGCCAGCAGCGCTCTTGCGGGCATATCTGGAAACACCATATATTTT.

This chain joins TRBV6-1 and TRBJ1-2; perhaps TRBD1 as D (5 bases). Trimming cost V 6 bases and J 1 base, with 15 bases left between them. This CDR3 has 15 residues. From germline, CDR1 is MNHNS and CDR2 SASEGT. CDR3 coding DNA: TGTGCCAGCAGGGGCGGGGCAGGGATTAACTATGGCTACACCTTC. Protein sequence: CASRGGAGINYGYTF.

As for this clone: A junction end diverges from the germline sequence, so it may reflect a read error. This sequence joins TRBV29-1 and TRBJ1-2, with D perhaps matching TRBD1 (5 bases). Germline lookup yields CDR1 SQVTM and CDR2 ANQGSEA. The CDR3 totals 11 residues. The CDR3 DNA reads TGCAGCGTTGACAGGGTGTGGGGCTACATCTTC. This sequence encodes CSVDRVWGYIF.

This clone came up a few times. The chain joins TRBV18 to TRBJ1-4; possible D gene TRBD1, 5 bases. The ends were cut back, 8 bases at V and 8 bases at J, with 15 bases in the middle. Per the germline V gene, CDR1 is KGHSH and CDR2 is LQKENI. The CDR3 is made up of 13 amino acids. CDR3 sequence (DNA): TGTGCCAGCGAGCGAGGGCGGGGCGAAAAACTGTTTTTT. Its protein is CASERGRGEKLFF.

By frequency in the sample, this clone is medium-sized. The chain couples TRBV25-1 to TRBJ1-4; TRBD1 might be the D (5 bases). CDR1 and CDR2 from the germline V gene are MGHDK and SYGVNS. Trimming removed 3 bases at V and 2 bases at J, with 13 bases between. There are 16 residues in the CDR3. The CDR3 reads CASSDSGLGTNEKLFF. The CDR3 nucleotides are TGTGCCAGCAGTGACTCGGGACTGGGGACTAATGAAAAACTGTTTTTT. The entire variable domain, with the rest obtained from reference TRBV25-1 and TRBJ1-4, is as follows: EADIYQTPRYLVIGTGKKITLECSQTMGHDKMYWYQQDPGMELHLIHYSYGVNSTEKGDLSSESTVSRIRTEHFPLTLESARPSHTSQYLCASSDSGLGTNEKLFFGSGTQLSVL.

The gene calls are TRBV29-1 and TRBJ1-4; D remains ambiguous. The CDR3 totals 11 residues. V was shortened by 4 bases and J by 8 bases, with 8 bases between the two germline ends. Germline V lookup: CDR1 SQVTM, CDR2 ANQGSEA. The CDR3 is CSVAVGEKLFF. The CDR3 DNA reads TGCAGCGTTGCCGTCGGGGAAAAACTGTTTTTT.

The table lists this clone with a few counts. CDR3 amino acids: CASSLDRGGYEQYF. The CDR3, as DNA: TGTGCCAGCAGCCTCGACAGGGGAGGTTACGAGCAGTACTTC. The J gene is TRBJ2-7, the V gene TRBV2; 8 nucleotides line up with TRBD1. Looked up from germline, CDR1 is SNHLY and CDR2 is FYNNEI. V lost 6 bases and J lost 4; bases outside the gene matches: 8. This CDR3 has 14 residues.

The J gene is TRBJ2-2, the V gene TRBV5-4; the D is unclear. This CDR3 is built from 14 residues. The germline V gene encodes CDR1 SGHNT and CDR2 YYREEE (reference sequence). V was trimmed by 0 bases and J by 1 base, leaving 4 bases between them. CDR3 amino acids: CASSLAGNTGELFF. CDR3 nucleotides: TGTGCCAGCAGCTTGGCCGGGAACACCGGGGAGCTGTTTTTT.

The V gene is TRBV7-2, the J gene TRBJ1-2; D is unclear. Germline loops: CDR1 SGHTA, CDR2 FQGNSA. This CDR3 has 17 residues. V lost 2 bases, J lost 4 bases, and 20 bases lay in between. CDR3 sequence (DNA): TGTGCCAGCAGCTTATCCGGAGGGAACCGCCTTAGCTATGGCTACACCTTC. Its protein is CASSLSGGNRLSYGYTF.

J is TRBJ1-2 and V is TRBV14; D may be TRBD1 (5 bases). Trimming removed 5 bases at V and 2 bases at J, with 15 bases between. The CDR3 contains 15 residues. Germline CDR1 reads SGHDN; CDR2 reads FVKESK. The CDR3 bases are TGTGCCAGCAGCGAGAGGGGATTTGGAAACTATGGCTACACCTTC. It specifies CASSERGFGNYGYTF.

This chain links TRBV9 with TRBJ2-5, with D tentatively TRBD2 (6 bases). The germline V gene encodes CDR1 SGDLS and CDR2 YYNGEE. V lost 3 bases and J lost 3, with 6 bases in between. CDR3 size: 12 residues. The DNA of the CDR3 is TGTGCCAGCAGCGGCGGGGAAGAGACCCAGTACTTC. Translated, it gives CASSGGEETQYF.

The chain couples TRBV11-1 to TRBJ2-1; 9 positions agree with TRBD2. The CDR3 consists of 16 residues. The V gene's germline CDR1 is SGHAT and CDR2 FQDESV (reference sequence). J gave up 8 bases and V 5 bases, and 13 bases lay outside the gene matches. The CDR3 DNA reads TGTGCCAGCAGCCCGGGACTAGCCAGTTTTGAGGATGAGCAGTTCTTC. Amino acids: CASSPGLASFEDEQFF.

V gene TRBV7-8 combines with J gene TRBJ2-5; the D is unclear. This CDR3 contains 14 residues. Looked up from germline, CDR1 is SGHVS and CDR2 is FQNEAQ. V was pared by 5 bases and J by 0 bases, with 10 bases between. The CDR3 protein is CASSPNTYQETQYF. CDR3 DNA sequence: TGTGCCAGCAGCCCTAATACGTACCAAGAGACCCAGTACTTC. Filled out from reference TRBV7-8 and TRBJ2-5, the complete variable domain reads GAGVSQSPRYKVAKRGQDVALRCDPISGHVSLFWYQQALGQGPEFLTYFQNEAQLDKSGLPSDRFFAERPEGSVSTLKIQRTQQEDSAVYLCASSPNTYQETQYFGPGTRLLVL.

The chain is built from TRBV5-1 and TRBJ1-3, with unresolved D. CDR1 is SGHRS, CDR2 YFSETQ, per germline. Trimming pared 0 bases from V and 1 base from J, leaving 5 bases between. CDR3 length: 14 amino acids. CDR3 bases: TGCGCCAGCAGCTTGGCGGGTTCTGGAAACACCATATATTTT. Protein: CASSLAGSGNTIYF.

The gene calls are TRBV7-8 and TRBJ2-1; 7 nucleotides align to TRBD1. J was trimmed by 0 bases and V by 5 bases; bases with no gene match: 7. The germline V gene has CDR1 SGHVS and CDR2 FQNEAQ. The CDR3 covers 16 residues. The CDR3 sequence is CASSPATGASYNEQFF. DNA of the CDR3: TGTGCCAGCAGCCCAGCAACAGGGGCCTCCTACAATGAGCAGTTCTTC.

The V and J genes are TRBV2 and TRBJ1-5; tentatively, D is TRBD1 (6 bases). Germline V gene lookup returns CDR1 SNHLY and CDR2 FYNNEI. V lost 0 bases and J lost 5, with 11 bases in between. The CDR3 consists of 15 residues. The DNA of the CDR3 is TGTGCCAGCAGTGAAGCAGGGGGGGGCCATCAGCCCCAGCATTTT. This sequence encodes CASSEAGGGHQPQHF.

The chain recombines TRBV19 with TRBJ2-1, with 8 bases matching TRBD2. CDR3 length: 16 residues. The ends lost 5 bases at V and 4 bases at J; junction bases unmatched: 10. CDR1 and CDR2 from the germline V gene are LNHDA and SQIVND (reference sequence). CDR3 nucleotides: TGTGCCAGTAGTTCCCTAGGCGGGGGGCCTTACAATGAGCAGTTCTTC. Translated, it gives CASSSLGGGPYNEQFF.

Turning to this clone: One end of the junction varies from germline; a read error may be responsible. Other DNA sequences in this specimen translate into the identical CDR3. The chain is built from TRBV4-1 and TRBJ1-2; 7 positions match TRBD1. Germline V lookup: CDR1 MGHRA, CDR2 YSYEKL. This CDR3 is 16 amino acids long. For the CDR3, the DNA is TGTGCCAGCAGCCAAGATCAGGGGGTGGGGGACTATGGCTACACCTTC. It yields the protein CASSQDQGVGDYGYTF.

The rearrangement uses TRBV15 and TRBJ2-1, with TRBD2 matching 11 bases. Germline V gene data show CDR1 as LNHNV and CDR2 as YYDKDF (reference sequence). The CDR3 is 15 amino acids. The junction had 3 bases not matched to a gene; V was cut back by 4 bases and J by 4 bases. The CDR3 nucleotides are TGTGCCACCAGCAAACTAGCGGGGGTTTACAATGAGCAGTTCTTC. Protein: CATSKLAGVYNEQFF.

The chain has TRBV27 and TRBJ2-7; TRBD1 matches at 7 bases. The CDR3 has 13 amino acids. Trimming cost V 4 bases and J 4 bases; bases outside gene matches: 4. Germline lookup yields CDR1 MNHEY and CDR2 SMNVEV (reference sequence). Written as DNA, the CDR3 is TGTGCCAGCAGTTCCGGACAGGATTACGAGCAGTACTTC. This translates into CASSSGQDYEQYF.

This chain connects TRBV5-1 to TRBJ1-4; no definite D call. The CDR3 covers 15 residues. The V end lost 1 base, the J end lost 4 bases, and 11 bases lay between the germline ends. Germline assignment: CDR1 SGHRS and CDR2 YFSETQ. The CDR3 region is CASSLSVGRNEKLFF. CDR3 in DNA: TGCGCCAGCAGCTTGAGTGTAGGCCGTAATGAAAAACTGTTTTTT.